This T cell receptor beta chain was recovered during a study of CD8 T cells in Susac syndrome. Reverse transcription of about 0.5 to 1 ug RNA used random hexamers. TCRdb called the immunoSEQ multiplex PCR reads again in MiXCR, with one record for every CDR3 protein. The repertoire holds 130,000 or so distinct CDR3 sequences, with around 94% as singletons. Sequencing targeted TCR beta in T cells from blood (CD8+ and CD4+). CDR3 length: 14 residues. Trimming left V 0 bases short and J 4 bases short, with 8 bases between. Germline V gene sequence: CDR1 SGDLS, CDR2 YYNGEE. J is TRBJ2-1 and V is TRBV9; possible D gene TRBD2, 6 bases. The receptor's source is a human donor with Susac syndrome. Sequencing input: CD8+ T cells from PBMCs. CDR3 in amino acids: CASSVEEGYNEQFF. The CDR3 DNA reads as TGTGCCAGCAGCGTAGAGGAGGGTTACAATGAGCAGTTCTTC.